The T cell receptor beta chain under discussion was sequenced for a study of cytomegalovirus exposure and HLA in healthy donors. Study-level findings and limits: Reports showed the classifier diagnosing cytomegalovirus status with high specificity and sensitivity.

The table came from immunoSEQ multiplex PCR; TCRdb's copy has only in-frame clones and leaves some out. The sample holds more than 95,000 clones, roughly 90% seen once. The germline gives CDR1 LNHDA, CDR2 SQIVND (reference sequence). Trimming removed 6 bases at V and 1 base at J, with 9 bases between. This CDR3 has 13 residues. Notes on this clone: Its antigen is unknown.

The specimen was PBMCs. The chain employs TRBV19 and TRBJ1-1; no reliable D call. This clonotype was sampled from a woman younger than 30 in good health and CMV-seronegative. CDR3 protein: CASSWAGNTEAFF. The CDR3 DNA is TGTGCCAGTAGCTGGGCGGGGAACACTGAAGCTTTCTTT.